The 32 T cell receptor beta chains reported below all come from one sample, sequenced in a study of blood T cells in healthy people across ages. Then a second PCR, running roughly 6 to 12 cycles, was carried out with a sample-barcoded 5' primer and a J-beta primer mix. TCRdb reprocessed the 5' RACE reads via MiXCR and lists one record per CDR3 protein. Among over 600,000 distinct CDR3 sequences listed, 35% to 50% were seen once. Sequencing input: blood. Source of these receptors: an older man in good health.

This sequence joins TRBV29-1 and TRBJ2-1; TRBD2 aligns across 10 bases. The CDR3 is 15 amino acids. Germline CDR1 is SQVTM and CDR2 is ANQGSEA. The trim removed 6 bases at V and 6 bases at J, leaving 11 bases unmatched. The CDR3 here is CSVGTLAGALNEQFF. The CDR3 coding sequence is TGCAGCGTCGGGACTCTAGCGGGGGCCCTCAATGAGCAGTTCTTC.

The V gene is TRBV30, the J gene TRBJ2-1; no clear D. The CDR3 extends over 12 amino acids. CDR1 and CDR2 (germline): GTSNPN, SVGIG (reference sequence). With 3 bases removed from V and 9 bases from J, the gap between germline ends came to 12 bases. The CDR3 here is CAWSQSVGEQFF. CDR3 sequence (DNA): TGTGCCTGGAGCCAAAGCGTCGGTGAGCAGTTCTTC.

The chain links TRBV7-2 to TRBJ2-7, with TRBD2 matching over 8 bases. In germline, CDR1 is SGHTA, CDR2 FQGNSA. The V gene end was trimmed by 5 bases and the J gene end by 3 bases; junction bases not matched to a gene: 9. This CDR3 is built from 15 residues. For the CDR3, the DNA is TGTGCCAGCAGCACAAGGGTCAGCGGGAGCTACGAGCAGTACTTC. Encoded protein: CASSTRVSGSYEQYF. The full variable domain, with the rest looked up from reference TRBV7-2 and TRBJ2-7, is GAGVSQSPSNKVTEKGKDVELRCDPISGHTALYWYRQSLGQGLEFLIYFQGNSAPDKSGLPSDRFSAERTGGSVSTLTIQRTQQEDSAVYLCASSTRVSGSYEQYFGPGTRLTVT.

This clonotype was counted only a few times. The J gene is TRBJ2-2, the V gene TRBV29-1; perhaps D is TRBD1 or TRBD2 (5 bases each). The CDR3 consists of 13 residues. V lost 2 bases and J lost 5, with 9 bases in between. Germline V gene lookup returns CDR1 SQVTM and CDR2 ANQGSEA. The CDR3 loop is CSVESGRTGELFF. The CDR3 coding sequence is TGCAGCGTTGAATCAGGGAGAACCGGGGAGCTGTTTTTT.

The chain combines TRBV6-5 with TRBJ2-7, with D perhaps matching TRBD2 (5 bases). Germline V CDR1 and CDR2: MNHEY, SVGAGI. Trimming took 2 bases from V and 6 from J, leaving 8 bases between them. CDR3 length: 12 residues. The CDR3 region is CASSYAGGEQYF. The CDR3 nucleotides read TGTGCCAGCAGTTACGCGGGCGGCGAGCAGTACTTC.

This sequence joins TRBV20-1 and TRBJ2-4; TRBD2 matches 11 bases. The closer fit of TRBJ2-7 to the DNA end suggests the J call may be wrong. Per the germline V gene, CDR1 is DFQATT and CDR2 is SNEGSKA (reference sequence). This CDR3 has 14 amino acids. The chain's CDR3 is CSASNSGRAAEQYF. As DNA, the CDR3 is TGCAGTGCTAGCAATAGCGGGAGGGCCGCCGAGCAGTACTTC.

The V call is TRBV12-3 or TRBV12-4, the J call TRBJ2-5; 7 bases are a match to TRBD2. V lost 6 bases to trimming and J lost 11 bases; unmatched junction nucleotides: 18. CDR3 length: 15 residues. The CDR3 reads CASSHLGGGYNEQYF. In nucleotides, the CDR3 is TGTGCCAGCAGCCATCTCGGGGGAGGGTACAATGAGCAGTACTTC.

This chain connects TRBV5-5 to TRBJ2-5, with a tentative D call TRBD1 (5 bases). This CDR3 contains 13 residues. V lost 1 base, J lost 5 bases, and 9 bases lay in between. The germline V gene has CDR1 SGHKS and CDR2 YYEKEE (reference sequence). The chain's CDR3 is CASSLPGNETQYF. The CDR3 nucleotides are TGTGCCAGCAGCTTGCCAGGGAATGAGACCCAGTACTTC.

Comment on this clonotype: One junction end disagrees with the germline gene, perhaps due to a read error. The gene calls are TRBV7-9 and TRBJ2-1, with 10 bases identical to TRBD2. Germline V CDR1 and CDR2: SEHNR, FQNEAQ (reference sequence). There are 14 residues in the CDR3. The CDR3, as DNA: TGTGCCGGCAGAGGGCTAGCGGGAGACAATGAGCAGTTCTTC. Its translation: CAGRGLAGDNEQFF.

The chain recombines TRBV6-6 with TRBJ1-1, with D maybe TRBD1 (5 bases). The V end was cut by 2 bases, the J end by 2 bases, with 15 bases between. This CDR3 contains 16 residues. Germline values: CDR1 MNHNY, CDR2 SVGAGI (reference sequence). The CDR3 coding sequence is TGTGCCAGCAGTTACGGGCCGCAGGGAGTAAACACTGAAGCTTTCTTT. Amino acids: CASSYGPQGVNTEAFF.

In its sample, this clonotype was seen a few times. The chain carries TRBV12-3 or TRBV12-4 and TRBJ2-5, with 8 bases fitting TRBD2. V lost 6 bases, J lost 9 bases, and 9 bases stayed unmatched. This CDR3 spans 13 amino acids. The CDR3 nucleotides read TGTGCCAGCAGCTCCGGGGGAGCGGGGGCCCAGTACTTC. This sequence encodes CASSSGGAGAQYF.

This clonotype was observed a handful of times. For the CDR3, the DNA is TGTGCCAGCAGTTACTCCCTAGCGGGAAACACAGATACGCAGTATTTT. Residues: CASSYSLAGNTDTQYF. This chain connects TRBV6-6 to TRBJ2-3, with 9 bases that match TRBD2. Germline trimming cut 0 bases from V and 2 bases from J; bases unmatched to any gene: 3. Germline V lookup: CDR1 MNHNY, CDR2 SVGAGI (reference sequence). The CDR3 totals 16 residues.

J is TRBJ2-7 and V is TRBV5-1; 8 nucleotides match TRBD1. The V gene end was trimmed by 1 base and the J gene end by 3 bases; junction bases not matched to a gene: 6. The length of the CDR3 is 15 residues. CDR1 and CDR2 (germline): SGHRS, YFSETQ. The CDR3: CASSLSTGGIYEQYF. Here the CDR3 DNA reads TGCGCCAGCAGCTTGTCCACAGGGGGGATCTACGAGCAGTACTTC. Filled out from reference TRBV5-1 and TRBJ2-7, the complete variable domain reads KAGVTQTPRYLIKTRGQQVTLSCSPISGHRSVSWYQQTPGQGLQFLFEYFSETQRNKGNFPGRFSGRQFSNSRSEMNVSTLELGDSALYLCASSLSTGGIYEQYFGPGTRLTVT.

This clonotype was found many times. The V call is TRBV24-1, the J call TRBJ2-3, with 12 nucleotides matching TRBD2. CDR3 length: 16 residues. Trimming took 4 bases from V and 3 from J; bases not matched to a gene: 4. The germline CDR1 and CDR2 sequences are KGHDR and SFDVKD. CDR3 residues: CATSDPLAGGTDTQYF. The CDR3 region has the DNA TGTGCCACCAGTGACCCACTAGCGGGAGGAACAGATACGCAGTATTTT.

This chain's CDR3 is CASSFPSGSPETQYF. The CDR3 DNA reads TGTGCCAGCAGTTTTCCTAGCGGGAGCCCAGAGACCCAGTACTTC. This chain links TRBV12-3 or TRBV12-4 with TRBJ2-5, with 10 bases matching TRBD2. V lost 3 bases to trimming and J lost 4 bases; unmatched junction nucleotides: 5. The CDR3 contains 15 residues.

This clonotype appeared once. This rearrangement joins TRBV12-3 or TRBV12-4 to TRBJ2-7; TRBD2 might be the D (6 bases). With the DNA end fitting TRBJ2-5 better, the J assignment may be wrong. The CDR3 is 14 amino acids. DNA for the CDR3: TGTGCCAGCAGTATTACTAGCAGGAGAGAGACCCAGTACTTC. Protein: CASSITSRRETQYF.

The chain uses TRBV4-3 and TRBJ2-1, with D perhaps TRBD2 (5 bases). The last part of the DNA fits TRBJ2-7 better; the J call may be wrong. The CDR3 extends over 17 amino acids. CDR1 is LGHNA, CDR2 YSLEER, per germline. CDR3 sequence (DNA): TGCGCCAGCAGCCTCAACCTAGCTGCCAGCTCCTACAATGAGCAGTACTTC. Protein: CASSLNLAASSYNEQYF.

The genes are TRBV4-2 and TRBJ2-7; weak D call: TRBD1 (5 bases). Between the trimmed V and J ends, which lost 3 bases and 6 bases, there was a span of 12 bases. CDR3 size: 13 residues. The germline V gene encodes CDR1 LGHNA and CDR2 YNFKEQ. CDR3 in amino acids: CASSHAQGSEQYF. The CDR3 DNA reads TGTGCCAGCAGCCATGCTCAGGGTAGCGAGCAGTACTTC.

V and J are TRBV7-3 and TRBJ1-1, with D possibly TRBD1 on 5 matching bases. From germline, CDR1 is SGHTA and CDR2 FQGTGA. Trimming removed 4 bases from V and 6 bases from J, with 12 bases in between. The CDR3 is made up of 13 amino acids. The CDR3 DNA reads TGTGCCAGCAGCTCGACTCGGGACGCTGAAGCTTTCTTT. Its protein product is CASSSTRDAEAFF.

A remark on this clonotype: A junction boundary mismatches the germline segment, possibly from a read error. The J gene is TRBJ2-1, the V gene TRBV29-1, with 9 bases that match TRBD2. This CDR3 has 15 residues. Germline V CDR1 and CDR2: SQVTM, ANQGSEA. For the CDR3, the DNA is TGCAGCGTTGATCTGCGGGGGGGCCTGTACAATGGGCAGTTCTTC. Amino acids: CSVDLRGGLYNGQFF.

In this sample, this clonotype turned up many times. The chain is built from TRBV4-3 and TRBJ2-1; tentative D call: TRBD2 (6 bases). The germline CDR1 and CDR2 sequences are LGHNA and YSLEER. With 1 base removed from V and 8 bases from J, the gap between germline ends came to 21 bases. The CDR3 length is 17 residues. This CDR3 is CASSQVRVGGLVDEQFF. The CDR3 coding sequence is TGCGCCAGCAGCCAAGTCAGGGTAGGAGGGCTGGTGGATGAGCAGTTCTTC.

This sequence joins TRBV7-2 and TRBJ2-7; 7 bases fit TRBD1. This CDR3 region has 14 residues. The V gene end was trimmed by 5 bases and the J gene end by 5 bases; junction bases not matched to a gene: 9. CDR1 is SGHTA and CDR2 is FQGNSA in the germline V gene. Here the CDR3 reads CASSVETGNHEQYF. The CDR3 nucleotides are TGTGCCAGCAGCGTAGAGACAGGGAACCACGAGCAGTACTTC.

This clonotype was found a few times. The chain employs TRBV7-2 and TRBJ2-7; D gene unclear. Trimming took off 7 bases at V and 7 bases at J, with 20 bases between the two ends. CDR1 is SGHTA, CDR2 FQGNSA, per germline. This CDR3 contains 14 residues. The CDR3 DNA is TGTGCCAGCATCCCCGAAGCAGGCCCCTGGGAGCAGTACTTC. This gives the protein CASIPEAGPWEQYF.

There are a few counts of this clonotype. The genes are TRBV20-1 and TRBJ1-5; unclear D gene. With 1 base removed from V and 6 bases from J, the gap between germline ends came to 13 bases. This CDR3 comprises 14 residues. Looked up from germline, CDR1 is DFQATT and CDR2 is SNEGSKA (reference sequence). CDR3 amino acids: CSARVSGFRQPQHF. CDR3 sequence (DNA): TGCAGTGCTAGAGTTTCGGGGTTTCGTCAGCCCCAGCATTTT.

V and J are TRBV20-1 and TRBJ2-1, with D tentatively TRBD2 (6 bases). Trimming removed 0 bases from V and 6 bases from J, with 12 bases in between. The CDR3 contains 14 residues. Germline assignment: CDR1 DFQATT and CDR2 SNEGSKA (reference sequence). The CDR3 DNA is TGCAGTGCTAGAGACCCGGGGGTTTCCAATGAGCAGTTCTTC. Translating it yields CSARDPGVSNEQFF.

This clonotype was counted a few times. A much bigger clone sits one base away, suggesting this may be a read error. This chain links TRBV10-3 with TRBJ2-7, with D unresolved. Germline V lookup: CDR1 ENHRY, CDR2 SYGVKD. V gave up 2 bases and J gave up 7 bases, with 12 bases separating them. The CDR3 has 13 amino acids. The CDR3 here is CAISERNKDEQYF. CDR3 DNA sequence: TGTGCCATCAGTGAGCGGAATAAGGATGAGCAGTACTTC.

The chain employs TRBV5-1 and TRBJ2-5, with D tentatively TRBD2 (6 bases). Germline V gives CDR1 SGHRS, CDR2 YFSETQ. Trimming stripped 4 bases from V and 7 bases from J, with 20 bases between. CDR3 length equals 15 residues. The CDR3: CASSPLGVGGGTQYF. The CDR3 DNA sequence: TGCGCCAGCAGCCCCTTAGGAGTGGGGGGAGGGACCCAGTACTTC.

V and J are TRBV5-1 and TRBJ2-1; maybe TRBD1 (6 bases). The germline gives CDR1 SGHRS, CDR2 YFSETQ. Trimming removed 0 bases from V and 9 bases from J, with 16 bases in between. The CDR3 consists of 15 residues. The CDR3 reads CASSLVLGGEGEQFF. In DNA, the CDR3 is TGCGCCAGCAGCTTGGTATTAGGGGGAGAGGGTGAGCAGTTCTTC.

In its sample, this clonotype was seen a few times. V is TRBV3-1 and J is TRBJ2-1, with 12 bases fitting TRBD2. The germline V gene encodes CDR1 LGHDT and CDR2 YNNKEL (reference sequence). The CDR3 is 16 amino acids. The J segment lost 7 bases and the V segment lost 1 base, leaving 5 bases of the junction unmatched. The CDR3 loop is CASSQVTSGGRNEQFF. CDR3 nucleotides: TGTGCCAGCAGCCAAGTAACTAGCGGGGGGAGGAATGAGCAGTTCTTC.

This clonotype was seen once. The chain uses TRBV7-9 and TRBJ1-6; no clear D gene. Trimming pared 5 bases from V and 6 bases from J, leaving 14 bases between. Germline V lookup: CDR1 SEHNR, CDR2 FQNEAQ (reference sequence). This CDR3 contains 15 residues. CDR3 region: CASSPDVAANSPLHF. The CDR3 DNA is TGTGCCAGCAGCCCAGACGTTGCGGCTAATTCACCCCTCCACTTT.

Concerning this clonotype: At one end the junction does not follow the germline gene, possibly because of a read error. The CDR3 spells CSASGYVRDGASSDEQYF. The CDR3 region has the DNA TGCAGTGCTAGTGGATACGTTCGAGACGGGGCTAGCTCCGACGAGCAGTACTTC. The V and J genes are TRBV20-1 and TRBJ2-7; D might be TRBD1 or TRBD2, each matching 5 bases. Germline loops: CDR1 DFQATT, CDR2 SNEGSKA (reference sequence). This CDR3 region has 18 residues.

J is TRBJ1-5 and V is TRBV6-6, with 9 bases identical to TRBD1. The J segment lost 7 bases and the V segment lost 6 bases, leaving 7 bases of the junction unmatched. The germline gives CDR1 MNHNY, CDR2 SVGAGI (reference sequence). This CDR3 region has 14 residues. The CDR3 here is CASRLQGAGQPQHF. The CDR3 bases are TGTGCCAGCAGGTTACAGGGGGCGGGGCAGCCCCAGCATTTT.